Presented here are 9 T cell receptor beta chains from one specimen sequenced in a study of blood T cell repertoires in COVID-19. The repertoire was sequenced with immunoSEQ multiplex PCR; TCRdb's copy has only in-frame clones and lacks some. Of under 95,000 clones detected, 75% to 85% appear once; the ten largest clones hold 25% to 35%. The specimen sequenced was peripheral blood. The receptors here all came from a woman aged 80 or older with acute or convalescent COVID-19.

CDR3 in DNA: TGTGCCAGCAGTTACTCGAGAGGGGGCACTGAAGCTTTCTTT. This gives the protein CASSYSRGGTEAFF. The V gene is TRBV6-5, the J gene TRBJ1-1, with D perhaps matching TRBD1 (6 bases). The CDR3 has 14 amino acids. The V end lost 0 bases, the J end lost 4 bases, and 9 bases lay between the germline ends. The germline V gene has CDR1 MNHEY and CDR2 SVGAGI.

The rearrangement uses TRBV24-1 and TRBJ2-1, with a weak D call TRBD1 (6 bases). Germline V gene lookup returns CDR1 KGHDR and CDR2 SFDVKD. The CDR3 runs to 16 residues. V lost 4 bases and J 0 bases, leaving 12 bases between the germline ends. The DNA for the CDR3 is TGTGCCACCAGTGACCAACAGGGTGGCTCCTACAATGAGCAGTTCTTC. Its protein is CATSDQQGGSYNEQFF.

This sequence joins TRBV12-3 or TRBV12-4 and TRBJ1-1; 7 bases are shared with TRBD1. The V gene end was trimmed by 8 bases and the J gene end by 2 bases; junction bases not matched to a gene: 5. The CDR3 extends over 13 amino acids. The CDR3 reads CASEGTENTEAFF. CDR3 DNA: TGTGCCAGCGAGGGGACAGAAAACACTGAAGCTTTCTTT.

The sample holds one count of this clone. The chain has TRBV29-1 and TRBJ2-7; the match to TRBD1 covers 7 bases. The germline CDR1 and CDR2 sequences are SQVTM and ANQGSEA. Losses at the gene ends were 6 bases for V and 6 bases for J; bases not matched to a gene: 11. The CDR3 is 13 amino acids. In DNA, the CDR3 is TGCAGCGTCGCCGCGACAGGGAACACCGAGCAGTACTTC. It is translated as CSVAATGNTEQYF.

This clone was detected only once. The V gene is TRBV16, the J gene TRBJ2-5; D possibly corresponds to TRBD1 (6 bases). This CDR3 comprises 14 residues. Trimming shortened V by 2 bases and J by 7 bases, and 14 bases separated the two germline ends. Germline V gene data show CDR1 as KGHSY and CDR2 as FQNENV. CDR3 in DNA: TGTGCCAGCAGCCAAGCCGACAGGCAGGGGACCCAGTACTTC. Its translation is CASSQADRQGTQYF.

J is TRBJ2-5 and V is TRBV7-9, with 9 bases identical to TRBD2. CDR1 and CDR2 from the germline V gene are SEHNR and FQNEAQ (reference sequence). V lost 2 bases, J lost 4 bases, and 8 bases stayed unmatched. This CDR3 is 16 amino acids long. In DNA form, the CDR3 reads TGTGCCAGCAGCTTATTAGCGGGAGTGGAAGGAGAGACCCAGTACTTC. Translating it yields CASSLLAGVEGETQYF.

This chain uses TRBV6-2 or TRBV6-3 with TRBJ2-7, with 7 bases matching TRBD2. Germline V gene lookup returns CDR1 MNHEY and CDR2 SVGEGT. V was pared by 9 bases and J by 3 bases, with 14 bases of the junction left unmatched. This CDR3 region has 15 residues. CDR3 region: CASSLLAVRFYEQYF. In nucleotides, the CDR3 is TGTGCCAGTAGCCTTCTAGCGGTTCGATTCTACGAGCAGTACTTC.

The chain recombines TRBV28 with TRBJ2-1; 7 nucleotides match TRBD2. The CDR3 runs to 18 residues. Trimming at V came to 7 bases and at J to 3 bases, leaving 18 bases not matched to a gene. Germline loops: CDR1 MDHEN, CDR2 SYDVKM. CDR3 sequence reads: CASTTLRSPGLLYNEQFF. CDR3 coding DNA: TGTGCCAGCACGACGCTTCGATCTCCGGGACTACTCTACAATGAGCAGTTCTTC. The variable domain in full, with the rest retrieved from reference TRBV28 and TRBJ2-1, is DVKVTQSSRYLVKRTGEKVFLECVQDMDHENMFWYRQDPGLGLRLIYFSYDVKMKEKGDIPEGYSVSREKKERFSLILESASTNQTSMYLCASTTLRSPGLLYNEQFFGPGTRLTVL.

This clone has only one observation. The chain couples TRBV18 to TRBJ2-1; D might be TRBD1 (6 bases). The CDR3 spans 12 residues. V lost 3 bases and J 6 bases, leaving 6 bases between the germline ends. The germline V gene has CDR1 KGHSH and CDR2 LQKENI. CDR3 protein: CASSPDSNEQFF. For the CDR3, the DNA is TGTGCCAGCTCACCGGACAGCAATGAGCAGTTCTTC.